The 25 T cell receptor beta chains presented below share a single source sample, sequenced in a study of blood T cell repertoires in COVID-19. Generated by immunoSEQ multiplex PCR, the TCRdb table keeps only in-frame clones and is missing some. The data show approximately 100,000 clones, with approximately 79% seen just once and approximately 11% held by the top ten. The sequencing sample was made of peripheral blood. These receptor sequences come from a man aged 70-80 years with active or convalescent COVID-19.

This chain connects TRBV24-1 to TRBJ2-3; 8 nucleotides match TRBD2. Per the germline V gene, CDR1 is KGHDR and CDR2 is SFDVKD. The CDR3 spans 16 residues. Unmatched junction bases numbered 9, after V lost 4 bases and J lost 4 bases. The CDR3 is CATSDPAAGGSDTQYF. The CDR3 DNA follows: TGTGCCACCAGTGACCCCGCGGCGGGGGGATCAGATACGCAGTATTTT.

J is TRBJ2-2 and V is TRBV6-5, with TRBD1 as a possible D gene (6 bases). Germline CDR1 is MNHEY and CDR2 is SVGAGI. The CDR3 covers 14 residues. V was shortened by 4 bases and J by 4 bases, with 10 bases between the two germline ends. CDR3 sequence (DNA): TGTGCCAGCAGTTTCTTACAGGGCACCGGGGAGCTGTTTTTT. Translation gives CASSFLQGTGELFF.

Only one count was recorded for this clone. The rearrangement joins TRBV7-2 to TRBJ2-1; D uncertain. Germline V lookup: CDR1 SGHTA, CDR2 FQGNSA. This CDR3 contains 16 residues. Trimming removed 2 bases at V and 0 bases at J, with 11 bases between. CDR3 nucleotides: TGTGCCAGCAGCTTACAACCCATTAGCTCCTACAATGAGCAGTTCTTC. Residues: CASSLQPISSYNEQFF.

The chain uses TRBV2 and TRBJ1-6, with D tentatively TRBD1 (6 bases). The CDR3 contains 13 residues. CDR1 and CDR2 (germline): SNHLY, FYNNEI. Trimming took off 4 bases at V and 7 bases at J, with 8 bases between the two ends. The CDR3 spells CASSAQGNSPLHF. The CDR3 coding sequence is TGTGCCAGCAGTGCACAGGGAAATTCACCCCTCCACTTT. Full variable domain (outside the CDR3, taken from reference TRBV2 and TRBJ1-6): EPEVTQTPSHQVTQMGQEVILRCVPISNHLYFYWYRQILGQKVEFLVSFYNNEISEKSEIFDDQFSVERPDGSNFTLKIRSTKLEDSAMYFCASSAQGNSPLHFGNGTRLTVT.

The chain carries TRBV5-4 and TRBJ2-1; D might be TRBD2 (7 bases). V gave up 3 bases and J gave up 2 bases, with 12 bases separating them. In germline, CDR1 is SGHNT, CDR2 YYREEE (reference sequence). This CDR3 comprises 15 residues. The CDR3 protein is CASSSEGGTYNEQFF. The CDR3 nucleotides are TGTGCCAGCAGCTCCGAGGGGGGGACCTACAATGAGCAGTTCTTC.

The rearrangement joins TRBV4-3 to TRBJ2-3, with 9 bases matching TRBD2. The germline gives CDR1 LGHNA, CDR2 YSLEER. Germline trimming cut 4 bases from V and 2 bases from J; bases unmatched to any gene: 4. This CDR3 is 15 amino acids long. The CDR3 spells CASSRLAANTDTQYF. In DNA, the CDR3 is TGCGCCAGCAGCCGACTAGCGGCAAACACAGATACGCAGTATTTT.

V gene TRBV5-1 combines with J gene TRBJ2-7; D may be TRBD1 (5 bases). CDR1 and CDR2 (germline): SGHRS, YFSETQ. This CDR3 is built from 13 residues. Deletions cut 1 base from V and 5 bases from J, with 10 bases between. CDR3 amino acids: CASSLTGPHEQYF. The DNA for the CDR3 is TGCGCCAGCAGCTTGACAGGACCCCACGAGCAGTACTTC.

Only a few counts were recorded for this clone. The genes are TRBV5-4 and TRBJ2-7; no firm D call. The CDR3 has 13 residues. The V end was cut by 4 bases, the J end by 2 bases, with 10 bases between. Germline CDR1 SGHNT, CDR2 YYREEE (reference sequence). CDR3 protein: CASSRSNAYEQYF. DNA of the CDR3: TGTGCCAGCAGCCGTAGCAACGCCTACGAGCAGTACTTC.

This chain links TRBV6-6 with TRBJ1-1, with 7 positions matching TRBD1. This CDR3 has 14 amino acids. Germline CDR1 reads MNHNY; CDR2 reads SVGAGI (reference sequence). Trimming took 5 bases from V and 6 from J; bases not matched to a gene: 9. The CDR3 sequence is CASSGQVLIAEAFF. The CDR3 DNA follows: TGTGCCAGCAGTGGACAGGTATTAATCGCTGAAGCTTTCTTT.

This clone was seen only a few times. This rearrangement joins TRBV27 to TRBJ2-1; 9 bases are a match to TRBD2. The CDR3 is made up of 16 amino acids. Per the germline V gene, CDR1 is MNHEY and CDR2 is SMNVEV (reference sequence). The V gene end was trimmed by 3 bases and the J gene end by 4 bases; junction bases not matched to a gene: 7. CDR3 sequence: CASSFRSGGPYNEQFF. The CDR3 region has the DNA TGTGCCAGCAGTTTCCGCAGCGGGGGGCCTTACAATGAGCAGTTCTTC.

The chain combines TRBV18 with TRBJ2-4, with 11 bases aligning to TRBD1. Germline CDR1 reads KGHSH; CDR2 reads LQKENI. J gave up 1 base and V 0 bases, and 11 bases lay outside the gene matches. The CDR3 loop spans 20 amino acids. This chain's CDR3 is CASSPPFAPGQGDAKNIQYF. Written as DNA, the CDR3 is TGTGCCAGCTCACCACCGTTTGCTCCGGGACAGGGGGACGCCAAAAACATTCAGTACTTC.

Only one count was recorded for this clone. The CDR3 coding sequence is TGTGCCTGGAGTTTGGGACTCAGCTCCTACGAGCAGTACTTC. This sequence encodes CAWSLGLSSYEQYF. V is TRBV30 and J is TRBJ2-7; D possibly corresponds to TRBD2 (6 bases). Germline assignment: CDR1 GTSNPN and CDR2 SVGIG (reference sequence). The length of the CDR3 is 14 residues. V dropped 2 bases and J dropped 0 bases, with 11 bases sitting between them.

This clone was detected a few times. The chain joins TRBV25-1 to TRBJ1-4; 7 bases are a match to TRBD1. CDR1 is MGHDK, CDR2 SYGVNS, per germline. Trimming took 5 bases from V and 3 from J; bases not matched to a gene: 6. This CDR3 contains 15 residues. The DNA of the CDR3 is TGTGCCAGCAGTAAGGGACAGCCCGCTAATGAAAAACTGTTTTTT. Residues: CASSKGQPANEKLFF.

Here the CDR3 reads CASSQERGGNQPQHF. In nucleotides, the CDR3 is TGTGCCAGCAGCCAAGAAAGGGGGGGTAATCAGCCCCAGCATTTT. The chain is built from TRBV4-2 and TRBJ1-5, with TRBD1 as a possible D gene (6 bases). V shed 0 bases and J shed 4 bases, with 10 bases lying between them. The CDR3 runs 15 residues. Germline values: CDR1 LGHNA, CDR2 YNFKEQ.

In this sample, this clone turned up a few times. The J gene is TRBJ1-1, the V gene TRBV10-3; maybe TRBD1 (6 bases). Trimming stripped 5 bases from V and 1 base from J, with 8 bases between. There are 13 residues in the CDR3. Germline assignment: CDR1 ENHRY and CDR2 SYGVKD. CDR3 in amino acids: CAISLQGNTEAFF. CDR3 DNA: TGTGCCATCAGTTTACAGGGGAACACTGAAGCTTTCTTT.

The CDR3 loop reads CASSQDRGLAGGAADNEQFF. CDR3 DNA: TGTGCCAGCAGCCAAGATCGGGGACTAGCGGGGGGTGCCGCGGACAATGAGCAGTTCTTC. The rearrangement joins TRBV14 to TRBJ2-1; 15 nucleotides align to TRBD2. With 0 bases clipped from V and 5 bases from J, the junction kept 11 bases outside the gene matches. The CDR3 contains 20 residues. Looked up from germline, CDR1 is SGHDN and CDR2 is FVKESK.

The chain joins TRBV19 to TRBJ1-2, with a weak D call TRBD1 (5 bases). The CDR3 spans 13 residues. Germline loops: CDR1 LNHDA, CDR2 SQIVND (reference sequence). Trimming took 5 bases from V and 3 from J, leaving 10 bases between them. The DNA of the CDR3 is TGTGCCAGTAGTGTGGGGCTAGACTATGGCTACACCTTC. Translated: CASSVGLDYGYTF. Together with reference TRBV19 and TRBJ1-2, the CDR3 gives the full variable domain: DGGITQSPKYLFRKEGQNVTLSCEQNLNHDAMYWYRQDPGQGLRLIYYSQIVNDFQKGDIAEGYSVSREKKESFPLTVTSAQKNPTAFYLCASSVGLDYGYTFGSGTRLTVV.

About this clone itself: An end of the junction differs from the germline gene, which may be a read error. J is TRBJ2-5 and V is TRBV18; a weak D match, TRBD1 (5 bases). The CDR3 consists of 13 residues. CDR1 and CDR2 (germline): KGHSH, LQKENI. CDR3 in DNA: TGTGTCAGCTCACCCCGCAGGGAAGAGACCCAGTACTTC. It specifies CVSSPRREETQYF.

The chain uses TRBV11-3 and TRBJ1-2; D gene unclear. V was cut by 2 bases and J by 2 bases, with 9 bases left in between. Germline V gives CDR1 SGHNT, CDR2 YENEEA. The CDR3 has 14 residues. CDR3 sequence reads: CASSLQAGNYGYTF. CDR3 nucleotide sequence: TGTGCCAGCAGCTTACAAGCGGGGAACTATGGCTACACCTTC.

In its sample, this clone was seen once. The chain has TRBV2 and TRBJ1-4; D gene ambiguous. In germline, CDR1 is SNHLY, CDR2 FYNNEI. The CDR3 is made up of 15 amino acids. The germline V and J ends were trimmed by 0 bases and 7 bases, with 12 bases remaining between them. The CDR3 sequence: CASSEALRGSEKLFF. Written as DNA, the CDR3 is TGTGCCAGCAGTGAAGCGCTTCGGGGATCTGAAAAACTGTTTTTT.

This chain joins TRBV2 and TRBJ2-2; D is unclear. Trimming removed 5 bases at V and 4 bases at J, with 8 bases between. This CDR3 spans 13 amino acids. Germline CDR1 reads SNHLY; CDR2 reads FYNNEI. In nucleotides, the CDR3 is TGTGCCAGCAGTCAGAACCCCACCGGGGAGCTGTTTTTT. Translation gives CASSQNPTGELFF.

J is TRBJ2-2 and V is TRBV30; maybe TRBD2 (5 bases). V was pared by 1 base and J by 2 bases, with 11 bases between. This CDR3 is 15 amino acids long. Germline CDR1 is GTSNPN and CDR2 is SVGIG (reference sequence). This CDR3 reads CAWSDGGPNTGELFF. CDR3 nucleotide sequence: TGTGCCTGGAGTGACGGCGGGCCCAACACCGGGGAGCTGTTTTTT.

V usage is TRBV6-2 or TRBV6-3 and J usage is TRBJ2-3; TRBD2 aligns across 9 bases. The CDR3 is made up of 17 amino acids. V shed 0 bases and J 0 bases; nucleotides not matched to a gene: 4. Germline CDR1 MNHEY, CDR2 SVGEGT. The CDR3 spells CASSYSISGGSTDTQYF. In nucleotides, the CDR3 is TGTGCCAGCAGTTACTCGATAAGCGGGGGGAGCACAGATACGCAGTATTTT.

V gene TRBV10-3 combines with J gene TRBJ1-2; TRBD1 might be the D (6 bases). Looked up from germline, CDR1 is ENHRY and CDR2 is SYGVKD. Trimming removed 5 bases from V and 5 bases from J, with 27 bases in between. This CDR3 spans 18 amino acids. The CDR3 is CAISYSEILRQDTYGYTF. In nucleotides, the CDR3 is TGTGCCATCAGTTATTCGGAGATTTTACGACAGGATACTTATGGCTACACCTTC.

The chain recombines TRBV29-1 with TRBJ1-2; no clear D. The germline V gene has CDR1 SQVTM and CDR2 ANQGSEA. Trimming cost V 5 bases and J 4 bases, with 11 bases left between them. CDR3 length: 12 amino acids. The CDR3 region has the DNA TGCAGCGTTCTCGACGCGGGCTATGGCTACACCTTC. This sequence encodes CSVLDAGYGYTF.